The rows below give T cell receptor beta chains drawn from one sample of a study of blood T cell repertoires in COVID-19. TCRdb's copy holds only in-frame clones and misses some; the assay was immunoSEQ multiplex PCR. The data show about 150,000 clones, about four fifths seen once. Specimen: peripheral blood. These receptors all come from a woman of 80 years or more with acute or convalescent COVID-19. The CDR3 runs from the conserved cysteine through the conserved F or W. Fields, in order: CDR3 DNA, CDR3 protein, D gene, V gene, J gene, clone size. D genes are given only for firm matches. The listing skips clone size in some rows; elsewhere it reads once, few, many or a size class.

TGTGCCAGCAGCTTAGGTTCCCAGGGTGGGTCACCCCTCCACTTT	CASSLGSQGGSPLHF	-	TRBV7-8	TRBJ1-6	few
TGTGCCAGCAGTTTTCAGCAGGGGGCGAGCCCCACTGAAGCTTTCTTT	CASSFQQGASPTEAFF	TRBD1	TRBV28	TRBJ1-1	-
TGTGCCAGCAGCCCACAGGGGAGAACTGAAGCTTTCTTT	CASSPQGRTEAFF	TRBD1	TRBV7-9	TRBJ1-1	-
TGTGCCAGCAGCCAACGCGCGAGCGGGGGGGTCTCAGATACGCAGTATTTT	CASSQRASGGVSDTQYF	TRBD2	TRBV14	TRBJ2-3	-
TGCGCCAGCAGTGAGGCGAGGGTGGGAGACACTGAAGCTTTCTTT	CASSEARVGDTEAFF	-	TRBV10-2	TRBJ1-1	-
TGTGCCAGCAGTTACCTCCCGTCAGATACGCAGTATTTT	CASSYLPSDTQYF	-	TRBV6-5	TRBJ2-3	-
TGTGCCAGCAGCTTTCCCTATCAGGGGGAAGACTATGGCTACACCTTC	CASSFPYQGEDYGYTF	TRBD1	TRBV5-4	TRBJ1-2	-
TGTGCCAGTAGTCCCGCGCGCGTCACCTATGGCTACACCTTC	CASSPARVTYGYTF	-	TRBV19	TRBJ1-2	-
TGCGCCAGCAGCCAAGGTTTAGGACAGGGATACAATGAGCAGTTCTTC	CASSQGLGQGYNEQFF	TRBD1	TRBV4-1	TRBJ2-1	-
TGTGCCAGTACTGAGAGGGCCATCGGCAATCAGCCCCAGCATTTT	CASTERAIGNQPQHF	-	TRBV19	TRBJ1-5	-
TGTGCCAGCACGCGGGGAGGGAGCAATCAGCCCCAGCATTTT	CASTRGGSNQPQHF	-	TRBV25-1	TRBJ1-5	few
TGTGCCAGCAGCTTAGAGAGCTATAATGAAAAACTGTTTTTT	CASSLESYNEKLFF	-	TRBV7-6	TRBJ1-4	-
TGTGCCAGCAGTTACTCGAAAGGTACCCGGGGGGATACGCAGTATTTT	CASSYSKGTRGDTQYF	-	TRBV6-2/TRBV6-3	TRBJ2-3	-
TGTGCCAGCAGCTTCTCCCCGAGACAGCACCAAGAGACCCAGTACTTC	CASSFSPRQHQETQYF	-	TRBV5-5	TRBJ2-5	-
TGCGCCAGCAGCCCCGGGACAGGGGAGTTCGGTGAAAAACTGTTTTTT	CASSPGTGEFGEKLFF	TRBD1	TRBV4-3	TRBJ1-4	-
TGCGCCAGCAGCCCCGTTGTGGGGGGAACCTATGGCTACACCTTC	CASSPVVGGTYGYTF	-	TRBV4-1	TRBJ1-2	-
TGTGCCAGTAGTATAACAGCCGACTATGGCTACACCTTC	CASSITADYGYTF	-	TRBV19	TRBJ1-2	-
TGTGCCAGCAGTGAACCTAATAGCGGGGGACAAGAGACCCAGTACTTC	CASSEPNSGGQETQYF	TRBD2	TRBV25-1	TRBJ2-5	-
TGCAGTGCTAGTGGGACAGGGGGTGGTGAAAAACTGTTTTTT	CSASGTGGGEKLFF	TRBD1	TRBV20-1	TRBJ1-4	-
TGTGCCAGCACCCCCGGACAGGGAAGTGCAAAACTGTTTTTT	CASTPGQGSAKLFF	TRBD1	TRBV6-5	TRBJ1-4	-
TGTGCCAGCAGCCAAAGGGTGAGGGTCGCATTCGAGGAGCTGTTTTTT	CASSQRVRVAFEELFF	-	TRBV3-1/TRBV3-2	TRBJ2-2	-
TGTGCCAGCAGTTCAAGGGACAGGGTCATGCAAGCTTTCTTT	CASSSRDRVMQAFF	TRBD1	TRBV27	TRBJ1-1	-
TGTGCCAGCAGCGGGCAACAGGGGACGGCTTTCTTT	CASSGQQGTAFF	TRBD1	TRBV9	TRBJ1-1	-
TGTGCCAGCAGCTCGACAGGGGGCACTGAAGCTTTCTTT	CASSSTGGTEAFF	TRBD1	TRBV6-6	TRBJ1-1	-
TGTGCCAGCAGCGTAGTAACAGAGGAAGCTTTCTTT	CASSVVTEEAFF	-	TRBV9	TRBJ1-1	-
TGTGCCAGCAGTTCTGGACTAGGAGAGACCCAGTACTTC	CASSSGLGETQYF	TRBD2	TRBV6-5	TRBJ2-5	-
TGTGCCAGCAGCTTAGATCCGGGTGGCACTGAAGCTTTCTTT	CASSLDPGGTEAFF	-	TRBV11-2	TRBJ1-1	-
TGTGCCAGCAGCCTCAGGGAGGCAGGGATGAACACTGAAGCTTTCTTT	CASSLREAGMNTEAFF	-	TRBV3-1/TRBV3-2	TRBJ1-1	-
TGCAGCGTTGTGAAATTACGCAGCTACGAGCAGTACTTC	CSVVKLRSYEQYF	-	TRBV29-1	TRBJ2-7	-
TGCGCCAGCAGCGCGGGACAGGGGGCCAATGGCTACACCTTC	CASSAGQGANGYTF	TRBD1	TRBV5-1	TRBJ1-2	-
TGTGCCAGCTCTCGTGACGGGACAGCTGAAGCTTTCTTT	CASSRDGTAEAFF	TRBD1	TRBV12-3/TRBV12-4	TRBJ1-1	-